Below, 3 T cell receptor beta chains from the same sample are listed, as sequenced in a study of blood T cell repertoires in COVID-19. Sequenced by immunoSEQ multiplex PCR; TCRdb stores in-frame clones only, minus some. The sample comprises approximately 230,000 clones, 86% of which are singletons, and about 16% rests with the top ten. The sequenced sample was PBMCs or T cells enriched from blood (not recorded which). Receptors originate from a man aged 18 to 29 who had recovered from COVID-19.

This chain uses TRBV5-1 with TRBJ2-3; 7 bases fit TRBD2. Trimming at V came to 5 bases and at J to 5 bases, leaving 17 bases not matched to a gene. CDR1 and CDR2 (germline): SGHRS, YFSETQ. The CDR3 has 17 residues. As DNA, the CDR3 is TGCGCCAGCAGTACGGAGCGGGATAGTCTTAGGGGAGATACGCAGTATTTT. Its protein product is CASSTERDSLRGDTQYF.

With respect to this clone: A read error is possible here, since a much larger clone lies one base away. The V gene is TRBV7-2, the J gene TRBJ2-7, with TRBD1 matching over 7 bases. The CDR3 runs 13 residues. Germline loops: CDR1 SGHTA, CDR2 FQGNSA. The V segment lost 3 bases and the J segment 2 bases; nucleotides outside the gene matches: 1. CDR3 in amino acids: CASSFDRAYEQYF. In DNA, the CDR3 is TGTGCCAGCAGCTTCGACAGGGCCTACGAGCAGTACTTC. The entire variable domain, with the rest obtained from reference TRBV7-2 and TRBJ2-7, is as follows: GAGVSQSPSNKVTEKGKDVELRCDPISGHTALYWYRQSLGQGLEFLIYFQGNSAPDKSGLPSDRFSAERTGGSVSTLTIQRTQQEDSAVYLCASSFDRAYEQYFGPGTRLTVT.

The gene calls are TRBV4-1 and TRBJ2-1, with D unresolved. Per germline, CDR1 MGHRA and CDR2 YSYEKL. CDR3 length: 18 amino acids. With 5 bases removed from V and 1 base from J, the gap between germline ends came to 21 bases. CDR3 in amino acids: CASSERPALVKSYNEQFF. In nucleotides, the CDR3 is TGCGCCAGCAGCGAACGGCCGGCTCTAGTCAAATCCTACAATGAGCAGTTCTTC.